These 15 T cell receptor beta chains share one sample of origin, sequenced in a study of T cell changes during pregnancy in multiple sclerosis. TCRdb keeps only in-frame clones here, not all; method: immunoSEQ multiplex PCR. The sample holds about 40,000 clones, 91% seen once. Sequences were derived from CD4+ T cells from peripheral blood mononuclear cells, sampled in the second trimester of pregnancy. These receptors all stem from a female donor in good health, enrolled as a control in a pregnancy study.

The chain joins TRBV9 to TRBJ2-1; D not certain. This CDR3 is 13 amino acids long. Germline CDR1 is SGDLS and CDR2 is YYNGEE. The germline V and J ends were trimmed by 5 bases and 6 bases, with 12 bases remaining between them. CDR3 residues: CASSPKPGNEQFF. In DNA, the CDR3 is TGTGCCAGCAGTCCTAAACCGGGCAATGAGCAGTTCTTC.

The chain employs TRBV19 and TRBJ2-5; 11 bases match TRBD1. Germline V CDR1 and CDR2: LNHDA, SQIVND (reference sequence). Unmatched junction bases numbered 4, after V lost 4 bases and J lost 0 bases. The CDR3 runs to 16 residues. CDR3 in DNA: TGTGCCAGTAGTACCCGGGACAGGGGGAACCAAGAGACCCAGTACTTC. Translation gives CASSTRDRGNQETQYF. Filled out from reference TRBV19 and TRBJ2-5, the complete variable domain reads DGGITQSPKYLFRKEGQNVTLSCEQNLNHDAMYWYRQDPGQGLRLIYYSQIVNDFQKGDIAEGYSVSREKKESFPLTVTSAQKNPTAFYLCASSTRDRGNQETQYFGPGTRLLVL.

V is TRBV9 and J is TRBJ2-1; possible D gene TRBD2, 6 bases. The ends were cut back, 3 bases at V and 7 bases at J, with 14 bases in the middle. The germline CDR1 and CDR2 sequences are SGDLS and YYNGEE. This CDR3 has 14 residues. DNA of the CDR3: TGTGCCAGCAGCGCAGCGGTTGGGAGGAATGAGCAGTTCTTC. It encodes CASSAAVGRNEQFF.

The chain is built from TRBV4-1 and TRBJ2-1; 9 nucleotides line up with TRBD2. V lost 4 bases and J lost 3; bases outside the gene matches: 4. The CDR3 is 15 residues long. CDR1 MGHRA and CDR2 YSYEKL come from the germline V gene. The CDR3 nucleotides read TGCGCCAGCAGCCTGACTAGCGGAAACTACAATGAGCAGTTCTTC. This sequence encodes CASSLTSGNYNEQFF.

The rearrangement uses TRBV7-9 and TRBJ2-7, with 10 bases that match TRBD2. Germline values: CDR1 SEHNR, CDR2 FQNEAQ (reference sequence). V gave up 5 bases and J gave up 3 bases; unmatched junction bases: 7. This CDR3 spans 15 amino acids. The CDR3 region has the DNA TGTGCCAGCAGCCCCCGGACTAGCGGAGTCTACGAGCAGTACTTC. Residues: CASSPRTSGVYEQYF.

The chain carries TRBV5-1 and TRBJ2-7; D is possibly TRBD2 (6 bases). Germline V gene sequence: CDR1 SGHRS, CDR2 YFSETQ. This CDR3 contains 16 residues. V dropped 4 bases and J dropped 0 bases, with 17 bases sitting between them. In DNA, the CDR3 is TGCGCCAGCAGCCCCGCCTCGGGGGTCACCTCCTACGAGCAGTACTTC. It codes for CASSPASGVTSYEQYF.

The chain joins TRBV12-5 to TRBJ2-7; the match to TRBD1 covers 8 bases. V shed 6 bases, J shed 6 bases, and the junction held 4 bases outside the gene matches. The germline V gene encodes CDR1 LGHNT and CDR2 FRNRAP. This CDR3 comprises 12 residues. CDR3 protein: CASGQDRGEQYF. In DNA, the CDR3 is TGTGCTAGTGGACAAGACAGGGGCGAGCAGTACTTC.

The chain uses TRBV7-2 and TRBJ2-3, with a possible D match to TRBD2 (5 bases). This CDR3 is built from 15 residues. The V end lost 6 bases, the J end lost 3 bases, and 16 bases lay between the germline ends. Germline lookup yields CDR1 SGHTA and CDR2 FQGNSA. The CDR3, as DNA: TGTGCCAGCAGTTCCCAATCAGCGGAGACAGATACGCAGTATTTT. Translation: CASSSQSAETDTQYF.

The DNA for the CDR3 is TGTGCCAGCTCATCGGGACTAGTCTCAGATACGCAGTATTTT. Protein sequence: CASSSGLVSDTQYF. The genes are TRBV18 and TRBJ2-3; 8 positions match TRBD2. This CDR3 comprises 14 residues. With 5 bases clipped from V and 4 bases from J, the junction kept 5 bases outside the gene matches. Germline CDR1 and CDR2: KGHSH and LQKENI.

This clone occurred a few times. This chain links TRBV9 with TRBJ2-5; 7 nucleotides align to TRBD2. Germline CDR1 reads SGDLS; CDR2 reads YYNGEE. The CDR3 is 16 amino acids. The trim removed 3 bases at V and 3 bases at J, leaving 11 bases unmatched. CDR3: CASSGWPSGIEETQYF. The CDR3 nucleotides read TGTGCCAGCAGCGGTTGGCCTAGCGGAATAGAAGAGACCCAGTACTTC.

The V gene is TRBV14, the J gene TRBJ2-5; D possibly corresponds to TRBD1 (5 bases). Per germline, CDR1 SGHDN and CDR2 FVKESK. V lost 2 bases to trimming and J lost 5 bases, with 15 bases between them. The CDR3 has 15 amino acids. CDR3 DNA sequence: TGTGCCAGCAGCCAAACGGACACTCCATGGGAGACCCAGTACTTC. Its translation: CASSQTDTPWETQYF.

The chain links TRBV7-3 to TRBJ2-1; D not certain. The CDR3 has 13 residues. V lost 2 bases, J lost 9 bases, and 11 bases lay in between. Germline loops: CDR1 SGHTA, CDR2 FQGTGA. Written as DNA, the CDR3 is TGTGCCAGCAGCTTACCGGCTTCGGGTGAGCAGTTCTTC. Translating it yields CASSLPASGEQFF.

This chain joins TRBV14 and TRBJ2-7; D is unresolved. The CDR3 loop spans 16 amino acids. Trimming removed 0 bases from V and 6 bases from J, with 18 bases in between. Germline CDR1 and CDR2: SGHDN and FVKESK. DNA for the CDR3: TGTGCCAGCAGCCAAGATGCCGGCGGCCCGAGCAGCGAGCAGTACTTC. Protein sequence: CASSQDAGGPSSEQYF.

The chain couples TRBV11-1 to TRBJ2-7, with a weak D call TRBD1 (5 bases). Germline V gene sequence: CDR1 SGHAT, CDR2 FQDESV (reference sequence). The V gene lost 3 bases and the J gene lost 3 bases, with 9 bases spanning the gap. This CDR3 region has 13 residues. CDR3 region: CASSFAGNYEQYF. In nucleotides, the CDR3 is TGTGCCAGCAGCTTCGCAGGGAACTACGAGCAGTACTTC.

The V gene is TRBV9, the J gene TRBJ1-4; TRBD1 matches 10 bases. Germline CDR1 and CDR2: SGDLS and YYNGEE. The J segment lost 4 bases and the V segment lost 3 bases, leaving 3 bases of the junction unmatched. The CDR3 runs 15 residues. CDR3 region: CASSARDRGNEKLFF. As DNA, the CDR3 is TGTGCCAGCAGCGCCCGGGACAGGGGTAATGAAAAACTGTTTTTT.